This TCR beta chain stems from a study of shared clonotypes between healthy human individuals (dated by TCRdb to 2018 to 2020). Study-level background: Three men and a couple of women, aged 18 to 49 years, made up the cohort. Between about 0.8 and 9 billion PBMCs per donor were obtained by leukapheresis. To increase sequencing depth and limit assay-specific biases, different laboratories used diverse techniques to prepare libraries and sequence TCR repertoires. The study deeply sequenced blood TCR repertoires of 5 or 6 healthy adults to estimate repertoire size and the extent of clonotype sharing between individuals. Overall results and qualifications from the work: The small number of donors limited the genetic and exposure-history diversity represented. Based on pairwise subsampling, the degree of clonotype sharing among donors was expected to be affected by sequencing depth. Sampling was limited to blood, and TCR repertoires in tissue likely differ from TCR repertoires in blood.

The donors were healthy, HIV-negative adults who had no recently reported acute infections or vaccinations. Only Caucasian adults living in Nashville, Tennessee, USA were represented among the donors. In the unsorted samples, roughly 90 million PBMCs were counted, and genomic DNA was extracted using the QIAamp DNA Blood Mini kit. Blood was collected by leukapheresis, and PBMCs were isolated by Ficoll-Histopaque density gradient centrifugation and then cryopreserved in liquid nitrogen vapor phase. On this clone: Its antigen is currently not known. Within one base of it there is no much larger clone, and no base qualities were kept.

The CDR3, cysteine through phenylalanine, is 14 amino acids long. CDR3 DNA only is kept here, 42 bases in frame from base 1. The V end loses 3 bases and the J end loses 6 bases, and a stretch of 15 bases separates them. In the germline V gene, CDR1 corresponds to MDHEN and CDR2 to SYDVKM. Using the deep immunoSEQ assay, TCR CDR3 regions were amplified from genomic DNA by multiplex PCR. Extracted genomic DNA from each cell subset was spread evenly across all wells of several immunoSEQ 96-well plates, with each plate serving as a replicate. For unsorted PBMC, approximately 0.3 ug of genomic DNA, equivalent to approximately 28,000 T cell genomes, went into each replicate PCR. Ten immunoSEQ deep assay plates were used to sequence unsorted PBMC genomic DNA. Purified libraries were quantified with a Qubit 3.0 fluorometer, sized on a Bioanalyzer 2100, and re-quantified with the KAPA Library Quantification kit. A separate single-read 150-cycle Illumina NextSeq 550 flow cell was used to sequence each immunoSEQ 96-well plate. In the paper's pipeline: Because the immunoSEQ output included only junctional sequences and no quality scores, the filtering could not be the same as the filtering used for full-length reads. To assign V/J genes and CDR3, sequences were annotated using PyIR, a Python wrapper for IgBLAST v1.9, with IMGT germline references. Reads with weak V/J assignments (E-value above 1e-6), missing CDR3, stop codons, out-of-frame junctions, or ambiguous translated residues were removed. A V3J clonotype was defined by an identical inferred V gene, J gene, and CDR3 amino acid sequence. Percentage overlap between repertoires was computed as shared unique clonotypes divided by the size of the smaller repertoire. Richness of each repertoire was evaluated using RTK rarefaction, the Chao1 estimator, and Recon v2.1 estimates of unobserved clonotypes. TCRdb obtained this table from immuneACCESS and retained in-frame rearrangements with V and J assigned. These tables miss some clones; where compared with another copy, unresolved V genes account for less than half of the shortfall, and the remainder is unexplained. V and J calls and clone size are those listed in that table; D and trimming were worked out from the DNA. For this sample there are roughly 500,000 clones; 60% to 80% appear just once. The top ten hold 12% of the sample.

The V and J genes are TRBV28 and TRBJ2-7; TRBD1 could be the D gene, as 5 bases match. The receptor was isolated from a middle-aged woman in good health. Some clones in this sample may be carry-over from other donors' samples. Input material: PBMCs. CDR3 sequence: CASSLPQGLGEQYF. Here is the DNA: TGTGCCAGCAGTTTGCCCCAGGGATTGGGCGAGCAGTACTTC.